Following are 14 T cell receptor beta chains from one sample sequenced in a study of CD8+ T cells in alopecia areata. Alopecia areata patients provided lesional scalp punch biopsies and peripheral blood, both collected for the study. cDNA reverse transcribed from extracted RNA served as the sequencing template. The assay was immunoSEQ multiplex PCR, and TCRdb's table has in-frame clones only and misses some. The sample has over 14,000 clones, over 55% seen once. The input for sequencing was skin, taken at week 0. The receptors shown here come from a human donor with alopecia areata.

This clone was counted a few times. The chain couples TRBV4-3 to TRBJ2-2, with D uncertain. CDR3 length: 15 residues. The germline V gene has CDR1 LGHNA and CDR2 YSLEER. V shed 0 bases and J shed 3 bases, with 8 bases lying between them. The CDR3 spells CASSQDGRDTGELFF. The DNA for the CDR3 is TGCGCCAGCAGCCAAGATGGGCGCGACACCGGGGAGCTGTTTTTT.

V and J are TRBV9 and TRBJ1-1; D not resolved. The germline gives CDR1 SGDLS, CDR2 YYNGEE. V lost 0 bases, J lost 0 bases, and 15 bases lay in between. CDR3 length: 17 amino acids. As DNA, the CDR3 is TGTGCCAGCAGCGTAGGTTGGAACACCAAGTTGAACACTGAAGCTTTCTTT. This sequence encodes CASSVGWNTKLNTEAFF.

The CDR3 spells CASRPPGPRVPYEQYF. Written as DNA, the CDR3 is TGTGCCAGCAGGCCGCCGGGGCCCCGGGTGCCCTACGAGCAGTACTTC. The J gene is TRBJ2-7, the V gene TRBV7-2, with D perhaps matching TRBD1 or TRBD2 (5 bases each). The CDR3 is 16 residues long. Germline assignment: CDR1 SGHTA and CDR2 FQGNSA. Trimming removed 6 bases from V and 2 bases from J, with 20 bases in between. The full variable domain, rest sourced from reference TRBV7-2 and TRBJ2-7, is GAGVSQSPSNKVTEKGKDVELRCDPISGHTALYWYRQSLGQGLEFLIYFQGNSAPDKSGLPSDRFSAERTGGSVSTLTIQRTQQEDSAVYLCASRPPGPRVPYEQYFGPGTRLTVT.

The CDR3 coding sequence is TGTGCCAGCAGTGAGGGTAGGAATAAAGAGACCCAGTACTTC. As protein: CASSEGRNKETQYF. The V and J genes are TRBV2 and TRBJ2-5; D not resolved. The CDR3 is 14 amino acids. V shed 3 bases and J shed 3 bases, with 11 bases lying between them. Looked up from germline, CDR1 is SNHLY and CDR2 is FYNNEI.

The chain employs TRBV7-6 and TRBJ1-6; 9 nucleotides line up with TRBD1. The trim removed 2 bases at V and 6 bases at J, leaving 2 bases unmatched. CDR3 length: 15 residues. Germline CDR1 SGHVS, CDR2 FNYEAQ. The DNA for the CDR3 is TGTGCCAGCAGCTTAAAGGGACAGGGTAATTCACCCCTCCACTTT. Encoded protein: CASSLKGQGNSPLHF.

Only a few counts were recorded for this clone. The CDR3, as DNA: TGTGCCAGCAGGCCAGGTTCCGCCGATGAGCAGTTCTTC. Its protein product is CASRPGSADEQFF. The chain employs TRBV7-9 and TRBJ2-1; no clear D. The CDR3 is 13 residues long. Germline V gene lookup returns CDR1 SEHNR and CDR2 FQNEAQ (reference sequence). The ends were cut back, 6 bases at V and 8 bases at J, with 14 bases in the middle.

A remark on this clone: One end of the junction does not line up with germline, which may come from a read error. The rearrangement uses TRBV18 and TRBJ2-4; D is perhaps TRBD1 (6 bases). The germline V gene has CDR1 KGHSH and CDR2 LQKENI. CDR3 length equals 12 residues. For the CDR3, the DNA is TGTGCCAGCTCACCACCTACAGGGCCGGGAAAGTTC. It encodes CASSPPTGPGKF.

The chain is built from TRBV5-1 and TRBJ2-5; D unclear. This CDR3 contains 16 residues. Germline V CDR1 and CDR2: SGHRS, YFSETQ. V was pared by 1 base and J by 3 bases, with 16 bases between. CDR3 nucleotides: TGCGCCAGCAGCTTGCCGTTCGCTAAATGGGAAGAGACCCAGTACTTC. Protein sequence: CASSLPFAKWEETQYF.

The chain carries TRBV7-2 and TRBJ2-3, with D uncertain. The germline V gene has CDR1 SGHTA and CDR2 FQGNSA. The CDR3 consists of 14 residues. The V and J ends lost 3 bases and 0 bases respectively, with 7 bases between them. CDR3 coding DNA: TGTGCCAGCAGCTTGGGCCATAGCACAGATACGCAGTATTTT. Protein product: CASSLGHSTDTQYF.

This rearrangement joins TRBV10-3 to TRBJ1-2, with TRBD1 identical over 8 bases. The germline V gene encodes CDR1 ENHRY and CDR2 SYGVKD. The V segment lost 9 bases and the J segment 3 bases; nucleotides outside the gene matches: 3. CDR3 length: 12 residues. The CDR3 DNA is TGTGCCATTCAGGGGGCCGACTATGGCTACACCTTC. Amino acids: CAIQGADYGYTF.

The chain combines TRBV30 with TRBJ2-1; the D is unclear. CDR3 length: 13 amino acids. The V gene lost 2 bases and the J gene lost 7 bases, with 12 bases spanning the gap. Germline CDR1 and CDR2: GTSNPN and SVGIG (reference sequence). In DNA, the CDR3 is TGTGCCTGGAGTAACCCCCGTATGAATGAGCAGTTCTTC. Protein sequence: CAWSNPRMNEQFF. The full variable domain, its missing parts supplied by reference TRBV30 and TRBJ2-1, is SQTIHQWPATLVQPVGSPLSLECTVEGTSNPNLYWYRQAAGRGLQLLFYSVGIGQISSEVPQNLSASRPQDRQFILSSKKLLLSDSGFYLCAWSNPRMNEQFFGPGTRLTVL.

This rearrangement joins TRBV19 to TRBJ2-7; D possibly uses TRBD1 or TRBD2 (5 bases each). Germline V gene lookup returns CDR1 LNHDA and CDR2 SQIVND (reference sequence). Trimming took off 6 bases at V and 2 bases at J, with 14 bases between the two ends. The CDR3 has 14 residues. The CDR3 reads CASSKGDQTYEQYF. In DNA form, the CDR3 reads TGTGCCAGTAGCAAAGGGGACCAAACCTACGAGCAGTACTTC.

This clone was observed once. This sequence joins TRBV7-9 and TRBJ1-3; D is ambiguous. Germline V gene sequence: CDR1 SEHNR, CDR2 FQNEAQ (reference sequence). Trimming cost V 2 bases and J 4 bases, with 24 bases left between them. CDR3 length equals 19 residues. Written as DNA, the CDR3 is TGTGCCAGCAGCTTACCTAGATACCCCGACCCGGGGAAAGGAAACACCATATATTTT. Protein: CASSLPRYPDPGKGNTIYF.

The J gene is TRBJ2-3, the V gene TRBV7-2, with 9 bases that match TRBD1. The CDR3 extends over 16 amino acids. Trimming cost V 4 bases and J 0 bases; bases outside gene matches: 5. In germline, CDR1 is SGHTA, CDR2 FQGNSA. The CDR3 sequence is CASSSQGAGSTDTQYF. The DNA of the CDR3 is TGTGCCAGCAGCTCACAGGGGGCAGGTAGCACAGATACGCAGTATTTT.